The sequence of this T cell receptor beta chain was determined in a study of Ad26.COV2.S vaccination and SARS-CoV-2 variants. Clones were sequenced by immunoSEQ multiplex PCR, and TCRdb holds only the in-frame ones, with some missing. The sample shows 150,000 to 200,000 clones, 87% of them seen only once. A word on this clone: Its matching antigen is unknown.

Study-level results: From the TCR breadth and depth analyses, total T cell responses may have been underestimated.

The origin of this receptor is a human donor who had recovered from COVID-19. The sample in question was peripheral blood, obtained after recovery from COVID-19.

CDR3 in DNA: TGTGCCAGCCACTCGGGACAGGGGATCCCCCTCCACTTT. Translating it yields CASHSGQGIPLHF. The chain recombines TRBV6-5 with TRBJ1-6, with 10 bases fitting TRBD1. V lost 8 bases, J lost 13 bases, and 8 bases stayed unmatched. This CDR3 is 13 amino acids long. Germline lookup yields CDR1 MNHEY and CDR2 SVGAGI.